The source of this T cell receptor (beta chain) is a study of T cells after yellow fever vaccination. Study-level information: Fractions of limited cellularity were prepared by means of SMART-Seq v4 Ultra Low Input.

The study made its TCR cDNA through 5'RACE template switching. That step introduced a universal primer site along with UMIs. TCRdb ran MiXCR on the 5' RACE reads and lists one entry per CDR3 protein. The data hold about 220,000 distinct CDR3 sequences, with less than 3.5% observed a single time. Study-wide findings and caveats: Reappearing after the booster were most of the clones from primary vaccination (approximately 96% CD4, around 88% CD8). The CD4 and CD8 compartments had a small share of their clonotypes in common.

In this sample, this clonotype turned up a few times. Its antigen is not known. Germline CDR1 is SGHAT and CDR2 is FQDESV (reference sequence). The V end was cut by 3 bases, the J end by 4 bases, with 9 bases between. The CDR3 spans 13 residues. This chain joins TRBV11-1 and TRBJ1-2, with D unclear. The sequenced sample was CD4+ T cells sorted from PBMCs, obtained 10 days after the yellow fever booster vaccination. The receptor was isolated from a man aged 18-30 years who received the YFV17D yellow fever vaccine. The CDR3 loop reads CASSFGVRYGYTF. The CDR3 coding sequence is TGTGCCAGCAGCTTCGGGGTCCGCTATGGCTACACCTTC.